The rows below give T cell receptor beta chains drawn from one sample of a study of cytomegalovirus exposure and HLA in healthy donors. Libraries were prepared by immunoSEQ multiplex PCR; TCRdb keeps only in-frame clonotypes and omits some of them. The sample lists around 140,000 clones, approximately 82% occurring once. The specimen sequenced was PBMCs. The receptors were gathered from a middle-aged man in good health and CMV-seronegative. CDR3s include the opening cysteine and the closing phenylalanine or tryptophan. The D gene is left open where the match is weak. Clone size is stated in some rows and not others, as once, few, many or a class when expanded.

clone size,V gene,D gene,J gene,CDR3 DNA,CDR3 protein
once,TRBV27,.,TRBJ2-7,TGTGCCAGCAGCACGGAGAGCTCCTACGAGCAGTACTTC,CASSTESSYEQYF
.,TRBV7-3,TRBD1,TRBJ1-2,TGTGCCAGCAGCTCCACAGGGGGCGCTTATGGCTACACCTTC,CASSSTGGAYGYTF
.,TRBV5-1,TRBD2,TRBJ2-5,TGCGCCAGCACGGAAGGGGGCGGTAGCGGGGGTCGTGAGACCCAGTACTTC,CASTEGGGSGGRETQYF
.,TRBV10-3,.,TRBJ2-2,TGTGCCATCAGTCAAGCGGGACAAGCTTCCGGGGAGCTGTTTTTT,CAISQAGQASGELFF
.,TRBV27,.,TRBJ1-2,TGTGCCAGCAGTCAGTACGACAGTTCTGGGGGCTACACCTTC,CASSQYDSSGGYTF
.,TRBV5-1,.,TRBJ1-3,TGCGCCAGCAGCTTGGGGGTTCGGAGCTCTGGAAACACCATATATTTT,CASSLGVRSSGNTIYF
.,TRBV15,TRBD1,TRBJ1-5,TGTGCCACCAGCAGGGACAGGGATAGCAATCAGCCCCAGCATTTT,CATSRDRDSNQPQHF
.,TRBV19,.,TRBJ1-1,TGTGCCAGTAGTATTAGAGGGTATAACACTGAAGCTTTCTTT,CASSIRGYNTEAFF
.,TRBV19,.,TRBJ2-7,TGTGCCAGTAGGGGAGGACTCTCCAGCTCCTACGAGCAGTACTTC,CASRGGLSSSYEQYF
.,TRBV6-5,.,TRBJ1-2,TGTGCCAGCAGTAGGGGACTGACTAACGATGGCTACACCTTC,CASSRGLTNDGYTF
.,TRBV28,TRBD1,TRBJ2-5,TGTGCCAGCAGTTTGCGACCCGGGACAGGACGAGAGACCCAGTACTTC,CASSLRPGTGRETQYF
once,TRBV4-2,.,TRBJ2-7,TGTGCCAGCAGCCAAGACGGGTCCTCCTACGAGCAGTACTTC,CASSQDGSSYEQYF
.,TRBV4-2,TRBD2,TRBJ2-5,TGTGCCAGCAGCCAAGAGGTAGCGGGAAGGGTAGAGACCCAGTACTTC,CASSQEVAGRVETQYF
.,TRBV5-1,.,TRBJ2-7,TGCGCCAGCAGCTACTACGACTGGGAGGGGGACGAGCAGTACTTC,CASSYYDWEGDEQYF
.,TRBV19,.,TRBJ1-5,TGTGCCAGTAGTAGCGGTCAGACCAGGGAGCCCCAGCATTTT,CASSSGQTREPQHF
.,TRBV7-9,TRBD2,TRBJ2-7,TGTGCCAGCAGCACCTCTAGGACTAGCGGGAGTCTATACGAGCAGTACTTC,CASSTSRTSGSLYEQYF
few,TRBV12-5,TRBD1,TRBJ1-5,TGTGCTAGTGGTTTCTACCTCCCGGGACAGGCGCCGTCTCGGCCCCAGCATTTT,CASGFYLPGQAPSRPQHF
.,TRBV7-6,TRBD1,TRBJ2-7,TGTGCCAGCAGCGAGGGACAGGCGGACTACGAGCAGTACTTC,CASSEGQADYEQYF
.,TRBV10-3,.,TRBJ2-7,TGTGCCATCAGTGCCGGGACACCTCCCTACGAGCAGTACTTC,CAISAGTPPYEQYF